This TCR beta chain was obtained from a study of cytomegalovirus exposure and HLA in healthy donors. Both 60 Vbeta primers and 13 Jbeta primers went into the PCR. The data were produced by immunoSEQ multiplex PCR, yet TCRdb's version contains in-frame clones alone and is incomplete. The sample lists around 150,000 clones; about three quarters were seen once. The germline CDR1 and CDR2 sequences are SGDLS and YYNGEE. V dropped 0 bases and J dropped 0; count of bases not matched to a gene: 1. The CDR3 extends over 15 amino acids. The rearrangement links TRBV9 to TRBJ2-3; TRBD2 aligns across 7 bases. This TCR derives from a man aged 25-40 years in good health and CMV-seropositive. The sequenced sample was PBMCs. The CDR3 protein is CASSVGRGSTDTQYF. CDR3 sequence (DNA): TGTGCCAGCAGCGTAGGGCGGGGGAGCACAGATACGCAGTATTTT.